This T cell receptor beta chain was identified in a study of spatial heterogeneity in lung cancer. Whole-study context: Counts of TCR transcripts in tumor regions tracked strongly with a T cell module score that came from matched bulk RNA-seq. Whole-study results and caveats: Tumor mutation count correlated with how many alpha and beta TCRs expanded intratumorally.

By its share, this clonotype is medium-sized. The antigen remains undetermined. The library was designed around alpha chains, so this beta chain is a stray read whose abundance carries little weight. The time point here: sample taken at primary tumor resection. Samples were donated by 72 untreated early-stage non-small cell lung cancer patients. Individually, TCR cDNA molecules were each labelled with a unique molecular identifier. MiXCR was run by TCRdb on the 5' RACE reads, yielding one entry per CDR3 protein. This sample has around 2,700 distinct CDR3 sequences; under 6.5% occur once, and the top ten carry roughly 10%. This CDR3 region has 15 residues. Trimming cost V 4 bases and J 6 bases; bases outside gene matches: 7. The V gene's germline CDR1 is MNHEY and CDR2 SVGAGI.

V and J are TRBV6-5 and TRBJ2-1, with 9 nucleotides matching TRBD2. The sample consisted of lung tumor tissue, taken at surgery. The receptor was isolated from a male donor with early-stage non-small cell lung cancer. This CDR3 reads CASSSAGLAFNEQFF. The CDR3 DNA is TGTGCCAGCAGTTCTGCGGGACTAGCATTCAATGAGCAGTTCTTC.